This T cell receptor (beta chain) stems from a study of blood T cell repertoires in COVID-19. The ends lost 6 bases at V and 7 bases at J; junction bases unmatched: 7. The CDR3 runs to 14 residues. Germline lookup yields CDR1 MNHEY and CDR2 SVGAGI. Clones were sequenced by immunoSEQ multiplex PCR, and TCRdb holds only the in-frame ones, with some missing. Among over 200,000 clones listed, approximately 88% were seen once. This sequence was found in a woman in her thirties who had been exposed to COVID-19. V and J are TRBV6-5 and TRBJ2-1; TRBD1 matches 9 bases. Material for sequencing was PBMCs or T cells enriched from blood (not recorded which). CDR3 residues: CASRDRGSTNEQFF. In DNA, the CDR3 is TGTGCCAGCAGGGACAGGGGCTCTACGAATGAGCAGTTCTTC.